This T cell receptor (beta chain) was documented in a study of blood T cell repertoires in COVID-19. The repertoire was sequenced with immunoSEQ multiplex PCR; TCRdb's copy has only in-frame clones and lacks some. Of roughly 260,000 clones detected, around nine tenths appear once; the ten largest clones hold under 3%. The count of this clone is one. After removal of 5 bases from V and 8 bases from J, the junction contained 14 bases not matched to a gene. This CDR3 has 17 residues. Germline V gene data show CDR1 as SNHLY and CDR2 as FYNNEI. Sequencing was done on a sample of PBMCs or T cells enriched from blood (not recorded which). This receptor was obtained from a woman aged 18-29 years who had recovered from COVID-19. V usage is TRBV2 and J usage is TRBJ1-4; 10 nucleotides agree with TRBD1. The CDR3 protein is CASSPPRWGTGDEKLFF. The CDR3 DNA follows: TGTGCCAGCAGTCCTCCACGGTGGGGGACAGGGGACGAAAAACTGTTTTTT.